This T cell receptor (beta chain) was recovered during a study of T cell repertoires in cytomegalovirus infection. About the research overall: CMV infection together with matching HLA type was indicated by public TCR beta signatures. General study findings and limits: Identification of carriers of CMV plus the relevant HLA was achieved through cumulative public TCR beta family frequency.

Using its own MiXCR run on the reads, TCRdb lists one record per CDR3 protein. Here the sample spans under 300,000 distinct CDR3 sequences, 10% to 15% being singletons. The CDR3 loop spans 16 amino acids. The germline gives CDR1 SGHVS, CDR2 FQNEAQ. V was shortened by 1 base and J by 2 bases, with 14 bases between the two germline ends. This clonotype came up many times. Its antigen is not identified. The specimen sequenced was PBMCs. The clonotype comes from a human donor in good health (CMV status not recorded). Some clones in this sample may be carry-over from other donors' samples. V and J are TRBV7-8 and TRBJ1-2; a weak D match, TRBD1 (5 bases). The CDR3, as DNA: TGTGCCAGCAGCTTAGATCCGGGACCGACAAACTATGGCTACACCTTC. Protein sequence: CASSLDPGPTNYGYTF.